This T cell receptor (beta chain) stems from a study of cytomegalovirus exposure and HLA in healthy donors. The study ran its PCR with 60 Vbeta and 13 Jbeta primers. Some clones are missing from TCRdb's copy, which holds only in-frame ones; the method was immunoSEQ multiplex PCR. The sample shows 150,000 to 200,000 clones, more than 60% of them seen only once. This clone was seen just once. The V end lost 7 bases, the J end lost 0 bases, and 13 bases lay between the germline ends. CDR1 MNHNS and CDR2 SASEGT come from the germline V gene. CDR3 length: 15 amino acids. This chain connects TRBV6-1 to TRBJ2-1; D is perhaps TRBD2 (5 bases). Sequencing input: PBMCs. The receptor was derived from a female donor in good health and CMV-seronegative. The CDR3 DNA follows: TGTGCCAGCACTGGACTCTTCAGCTCCTACAATGAGCAGTTCTTC. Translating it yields CASTGLFSSYNEQFF.